This T cell receptor (beta chain) was sequenced in a study of cytomegalovirus exposure and HLA in healthy donors. General study points: Analysis performed later showed TCR beta chains linked to HLA being more clonally expanded than equally common others. One cluster of highly shared sequence variants probably arose as a sequencing artifact. The later analysis indicated that the majority of CMV-associated TCR beta chains appeared HLA-restricted.

After removal of 6 bases from V and 4 bases from J, the junction contained 13 bases not matched to a gene. From germline, CDR1 is KGHSH and CDR2 LQKENI. The CDR3 length is 16 residues. With regard to this clone: The antigen is undetermined.

A multiplex PCR was run with 60 Vbeta primers and 13 Jbeta primers. In the study's own analysis: Later, tens of millions of unique TCR beta chains were counted in an analysis, and approximately 10 million of them were shared. Using immunoSEQ multiplex PCR, the repertoire was profiled, and TCRdb retains in-frame clones only, with some absent. V, J and clone size are those of that table, while D and trimming were read from the DNA. The repertoire holds roughly 96,000 clones, with about 70% as singletons. The clonotype was recovered from a woman aged 70-85 years in good health and CMV-seropositive. V and J are TRBV18 and TRBJ1-2; TRBD1 matches 8 bases. Sequencing was carried out using PBMCs. In DNA, the CDR3 is TGTGCCAGCTCCCCCACGGGCGACAGGGGCGGCTATGGCTACACCTTC. The encoded protein is CASSPTGDRGGYGYTF.